The clone carrying this T cell receptor beta chain was observed a handful of times. Its antigen remains unidentified. Repeated repertoire sampling spanned the course of chemoradiotherapy. Libraries were prepared by immunoSEQ multiplex PCR; TCRdb keeps only in-frame clonotypes and omits some of them. This sample has approximately 4,600 clones, with almost 90% found just once. CDR3 length: 15 amino acids. CDR1 is GTSNPN, CDR2 SVGIG, per germline (reference sequence). V shed 0 bases and J 9 bases; nucleotides not matched to a gene: 4. These data belong to a study of chemoradiotherapy in HPV16-positive cancers. Study-level background: Candidate HPV-specific clones and shared TCR motifs came from a couple of HPV16-positive patients.

Study observations and caveats: For HPV16-positive patients, expanding HPV-responsive T cells associated with longer recurrence-free survival. Candidate HPV-specific clones and E7-related TCR motifs grew in tumor during treatment.

This chain uses TRBV30 with TRBJ1-6; the match to TRBD1 covers 11 bases. The clonotype comes from a human donor with HPV-associated anogenital cancer. The sample was acquired from a patient who underwent chemoradiotherapy. This CDR3 is CAWSVGTGGSSPLHF. For the CDR3, the DNA is TGTGCCTGGAGTGTGGGGACAGGGGGAAGTTCACCCCTCCACTTT.